The 28 T cell receptor beta chains reported below all come from one sample, sequenced in a study of CD8 T cell repertoires and HIV-1 epitope variants. These receptors lack a known antigen. Clones were sequenced by immunoSEQ multiplex PCR, and TCRdb holds only the in-frame ones, with some missing. Of several thousand clones listed, 50% to 80% are singletons. Input material: cultured CD8+ T cells derived from PBMCs. The origin of the receptors is a male donor with HIV.

V is TRBV11-3 and J is TRBJ1-1; 10 nucleotides line up with TRBD1. The CDR3 extends over 15 amino acids. V lost 3 bases and J lost 5; bases outside the gene matches: 6. In germline, CDR1 is SGHNT, CDR2 YENEEA. CDR3 coding DNA: TGTGCCAGCAGCTTGCCCGGGACAGGGGAAACTGAAGCTTTCTTT. This gives the protein CASSLPGTGETEAFF.

The rearrangement uses TRBV4-2 and TRBJ2-2; the match to TRBD1 covers 10 bases. J lost 5 bases, V lost 4 bases, and 10 bases had no gene match. This CDR3 region has 17 residues. Germline V gene data show CDR1 as LGHNA and CDR2 as YNFKEQ. The DNA of the CDR3 is TGTGCCAGCAGCCCCTCCGGGACAGGGGTAATGACCGGGGAGCTGTTTTTT. This gives the protein CASSPSGTGVMTGELFF.

The chain couples TRBV7-2 to TRBJ1-3; D may be TRBD1 (5 bases). The ends were cut back, 1 base at V and 0 bases at J, with 10 bases in the middle. Germline CDR1 is SGHTA and CDR2 is FQGNSA. The CDR3 extends over 16 amino acids. The CDR3 protein is CASSLVGVTSGNTIYF. The CDR3 DNA sequence: TGTGCCAGCAGCTTAGTGGGGGTCACCTCTGGAAACACCATATATTTT. Looking up the rest from reference TRBV7-2 and TRBJ1-3 gives the full variable domain: GAGVSQSPSNKVTEKGKDVELRCDPISGHTALYWYRQSLGQGLEFLIYFQGNSAPDKSGLPSDRFSAERTGGSVSTLTIQRTQQEDSAVYLCASSLVGVTSGNTIYFGEGSWLTVV.

Written as DNA, the CDR3 is TGTGCCAGCAGCTTGCGTTACACCGGGGAGCTGTTTTTT. Amino acid sequence: CASSLRYTGELFF. The chain is built from TRBV5-6 and TRBJ2-2; D remains ambiguous. CDR3 length: 13 amino acids. The germline V and J ends were trimmed by 1 base and 3 bases, with 4 bases remaining between them. The germline V gene encodes CDR1 SGHDT and CDR2 YYEEEE.

The CDR3 sequence is CASSFGPGFEEELFF. The CDR3, as DNA: TGCGCCAGCAGCTTTGGCCCCGGGTTCGAGGAGGAGCTGTTTTTT. V gene TRBV5-1 combines with J gene TRBJ2-2; D is undetermined. Germline lookup yields CDR1 SGHRS and CDR2 YFSETQ. The V end was cut by 2 bases, the J end by 10 bases, with 18 bases between. The CDR3 length is 15 residues.

The chain links TRBV15 to TRBJ1-4, with D unclear. From germline, CDR1 is LNHNV and CDR2 YYDKDF (reference sequence). Between the trimmed V and J ends, which lost 6 bases and 7 bases, there was a span of 15 bases. The CDR3 length is 14 residues. DNA of the CDR3: TGTGCCACCAGGTCTGGGAGTGGCAGTGAAAAACTGTTTTTT. Translated: CATRSGSGSEKLFF.

The chain carries TRBV7-6 and TRBJ1-1, with TRBD1 identical over 9 bases. The junction had 13 bases not matched to a gene; V was cut back by 5 bases and J by 3 bases. In germline, CDR1 is SGHVS, CDR2 FNYEAQ. This CDR3 is built from 17 residues. The CDR3 DNA follows: TGTGCCAGCAGCCCCGTCCCGGGACAGGGTAGGGACACTGAAGCTTTCTTT. Its protein is CASSPVPGQGRDTEAFF. The full variable domain, in which reference TRBV7-6 and TRBJ1-1 provide the parts outside the CDR3, is GAGVSQSPRYKVTKRGQDVALRCDPISGHVSLYWYRQALGQGPEFLTYFNYEAQQDKSGLPNDRFSAERPEGSISTLTIQRTEQRDSAMYRCASSPVPGQGRDTEAFFGQGTRLTVV.

The V and J genes are TRBV29-1 and TRBJ2-3, with unresolved D. The V gene lost 3 bases and the J gene lost 0 bases, with 13 bases spanning the gap. This CDR3 has 15 amino acids. Germline V CDR1 and CDR2: SQVTM, ANQGSEA. The CDR3 region is CSVDSDEWSTDTQYF. The CDR3 DNA is TGCAGCGTTGATAGTGACGAATGGAGCACAGATACGCAGTATTTT.

The chain carries TRBV10-2 and TRBJ2-1, with a possible D match to TRBD2 (5 bases). CDR3 length equals 14 residues. V lost 4 bases and J 6 bases, leaving 13 bases between the germline ends. Germline CDR1 and CDR2: WSHSY and SAAADI. The CDR3 loop is CASSAGGWTNEQFF. CDR3 in DNA: TGCGCCAGCAGTGCAGGCGGGTGGACCAATGAGCAGTTCTTC.

V usage is TRBV6-5 and J usage is TRBJ2-1, with a possible D match to TRBD2 (6 bases). CDR3 length: 14 residues. Trimming took off 2 bases at V and 8 bases at J, with 13 bases between the two ends. Germline CDR1 and CDR2: MNHEY and SVGAGI. The CDR3 spells CASSYRRDGYEQFF. CDR3 DNA: TGTGCCAGCAGTTACAGGAGGGACGGGTATGAGCAGTTCTTC.

This clone has only a few counts. The chain has TRBV4-3 and TRBJ2-2; the D is unclear. Germline CDR1 reads LGHNA; CDR2 reads YSLEER. Deletions cut 0 bases from V and 4 bases from J, with 9 bases between. This CDR3 spans 15 amino acids. The CDR3 sequence: CASSQDVGSTGELFF. DNA for the CDR3: TGCGCCAGCAGCCAAGATGTGGGATCCACCGGGGAGCTGTTTTTT.

The rearrangement joins TRBV10-1 to TRBJ2-7; the D is unclear. This CDR3 has 14 residues. Germline CDR1 and CDR2: WNHNN and SYGVQD (reference sequence). With 5 bases removed from V and 0 bases from J, the gap between germline ends came to 11 bases. This CDR3 reads CASSPAPLSYEQYF. The CDR3 bases are TGCGCCAGCAGTCCGGCCCCGCTCTCCTACGAGCAGTACTTC.

The gene calls are TRBV5-6 and TRBJ1-1; D gene unclear. V shed 0 bases and J shed 4 bases, with 7 bases lying between them. This CDR3 has 13 residues. Per the germline V gene, CDR1 is SGHDT and CDR2 is YYEEEE. The CDR3 sequence is CASSLAPVTEAFF. The CDR3 bases are TGTGCCAGCAGCTTGGCTCCGGTCACTGAAGCTTTCTTT.

V usage is TRBV29-1 and J usage is TRBJ1-5; 8 nucleotides align to TRBD1. Trimming at V came to 6 bases and at J to 1 base, leaving 8 bases not matched to a gene. Germline V gene lookup returns CDR1 SQVTM and CDR2 ANQGSEA. This CDR3 is 15 amino acids long. CDR3 in DNA: TGCAGCGTCGTAACAGGGGGAGGAAGCAATCAGCCCCAGCATTTT. Its protein is CSVVTGGGSNQPQHF.

This clone was observed a few times. This chain joins TRBV2 and TRBJ1-1; the D gene is possibly TRBD1 (6 bases). Germline values: CDR1 SNHLY, CDR2 FYNNEI. CDR3 length: 14 residues. Between the trimmed V and J ends, which lost 1 base and 7 bases, there was a span of 13 bases. In DNA, the CDR3 is TGTGCCAGCAGTGAAGTGTCAGGGGCGTATGAAGCTTTCTTT. Its protein product is CASSEVSGAYEAFF.

In DNA form, the CDR3 reads TGTGCCAGCAGCCAGGGGCCCTACGAGCAGTACTTC. Its translation: CASSQGPYEQYF. This chain links TRBV27 with TRBJ2-7, with D maybe TRBD1 (6 bases). This CDR3 contains 12 residues. Germline CDR1 MNHEY, CDR2 SMNVEV (reference sequence). The germline V and J ends were trimmed by 6 bases and 2 bases, with 8 bases remaining between them.

The V and J genes are TRBV28 and TRBJ2-7; tentative D call: TRBD2 (5 bases). CDR3 length: 17 residues. The germline CDR1 and CDR2 sequences are MDHEN and SYDVKM. V was shortened by 3 bases and J by 2 bases, with 20 bases between the two germline ends. The CDR3 protein is CASSFAGSGSITYEQYF. The CDR3 DNA is TGTGCCAGCAGTTTCGCTGGGTCGGGATCTATAACCTACGAGCAGTACTTC.

J is TRBJ2-1 and V is TRBV27; TRBD2 matches at 9 bases. The germline gives CDR1 MNHEY, CDR2 SMNVEV (reference sequence). The CDR3 loop spans 14 amino acids. With V trimmed by 2 bases and J by 9 bases, 5 bases remained unmatched. CDR3 DNA sequence: TGTGCCAGCAGTTTAGGGACTAGCTATAGTGAGCAGTTCTTC. It translates to CASSLGTSYSEQFF.

The rearrangement links TRBV6-4 to TRBJ1-1, with TRBD1 as a possible D gene (5 bases). CDR1 MRHNA and CDR2 SNTAGT come from the germline V gene. The CDR3 extends over 13 amino acids. Trimming pared 0 bases from V and 11 bases from J, leaving 13 bases between. Here the CDR3 DNA reads TGTGCCAGCAGTGACTCGGGCAGGGATCTCGCTTTCTTT. Its protein product is CASSDSGRDLAFF.

The CDR3 sequence is CASSLTGRAVDTQYF. In DNA form, the CDR3 reads TGTGCCAGCAGCTTGACAGGCCGCGCGGTAGATACGCAGTATTTT. The chain joins TRBV5-5 to TRBJ2-3, with a tentative D call TRBD1 (5 bases). Germline V CDR1 and CDR2: SGHKS, YYEKEE (reference sequence). CDR3 length: 15 amino acids. Trimming took off 1 base at V and 5 bases at J, with 14 bases between the two ends. Full variable domain (missing parts from reference TRBV5-5 and TRBJ2-3): DAGVTQSPTHLIKTRGQQVTLRCSPISGHKSVSWYQQVLGQGPQFIFQYYEKEERGRGNFPDRFSARQFPNYSSELNVNALLLGDSALYLCASSLTGRAVDTQYFGPGTRLTVL.

The gene calls are TRBV5-4 and TRBJ2-7; TRBD2 is a possible D gene (7 bases). The CDR3 extends over 15 amino acids. V lost 4 bases and J lost 4, with 18 bases in between. Germline-derived CDR1 and CDR2 are SGHNT and YYREEE (reference sequence). CDR3 DNA: TGTGCCAGCAGCACTCCGCAAAGGGGGGGGTACGAGCAGTACTTC. Protein product: CASSTPQRGGYEQYF.

This clone occurred a few times. The chain combines TRBV11-2 with TRBJ2-3; the match to TRBD1 covers 10 bases. CDR1 is SGHAT, CDR2 FQNNGV, per germline. The CDR3 loop spans 14 amino acids. After removal of 5 bases from V and 6 bases from J, the junction contained 5 bases not matched to a gene. The CDR3 protein is CASSRGTGADTQYF. The CDR3 DNA reads TGTGCCAGCAGCAGGGGGACAGGGGCGGATACGCAGTATTTT.

This clone was seen a handful of times. The chain uses TRBV4-2 and TRBJ2-7; 11 bases align to TRBD1. J was trimmed by 5 bases and V by 0 bases; bases with no gene match: 6. The CDR3 length is 16 residues. Germline-derived CDR1 and CDR2 are LGHNA and YNFKEQ. In DNA, the CDR3 is TGTGCCAGCAGCCAAGACGGGGACAGGGGGATCAACGAGCAGTACTTC. Its translation is CASSQDGDRGINEQYF.

This chain links TRBV7-2 with TRBJ1-2; D might be TRBD1 (6 bases). This CDR3 is 14 amino acids long. Trimming stripped 1 base from V and 4 bases from J, with 10 bases between. The germline gives CDR1 SGHTA, CDR2 FQGNSA. The CDR3 coding sequence is TGTGCCAGCAGCTTAGATGGGGGCGGCTATGGCTACACCTTC. This translates into CASSLDGGGYGYTF.

The chain has TRBV6-5 and TRBJ1-6; 7 bases align to TRBD1. Germline V gene lookup returns CDR1 MNHEY and CDR2 SVGAGI. V gave up 1 base and J gave up 8 bases; unmatched junction bases: 8. The CDR3 consists of 16 residues. This chain's CDR3 is CASSYLNEQGYSPLHF. Here the CDR3 DNA reads TGTGCCAGCAGTTACTTGAACGAACAGGGGTATTCACCCCTCCACTTT.

This sequence joins TRBV28 and TRBJ1-6; 7 nucleotides align to TRBD1. The CDR3 is 16 residues long. CDR1 and CDR2 (germline): MDHEN, SYDVKM. The V segment lost 3 bases and the J segment 6 bases; nucleotides outside the gene matches: 8. DNA for the CDR3: TGTGCCAGCAGTTTTGGCACGGGACAGTTTAATTCACCCCTCCACTTT. Translated, it gives CASSFGTGQFNSPLHF.

This clone is labeled as medium-sized. The J gene is TRBJ2-7, the V gene TRBV5-4, with 8 bases identical to TRBD1. Per germline, CDR1 SGHNT and CDR2 YYREEE (reference sequence). The CDR3 is made up of 14 amino acids. Trimming removed 2 bases from V and 1 base from J; junction bases left unmatched: 2. CDR3: CASSFGQGSYEQYF. The CDR3 DNA is TGTGCCAGCAGCTTCGGACAGGGTTCCTACGAGCAGTACTTC.

The chain recombines TRBV19 with TRBJ2-2; D may be TRBD1 (5 bases). The V gene lost 8 bases and the J gene lost 6 bases, with 10 bases spanning the gap. The CDR3 loop spans 12 amino acids. The germline V gene has CDR1 LNHDA and CDR2 SQIVND (reference sequence). CDR3 coding DNA: TGTGCCAGTGGGTGGGGCCCCGGGGAGCTGTTTTTT. This gives the protein CASGWGPGELFF.